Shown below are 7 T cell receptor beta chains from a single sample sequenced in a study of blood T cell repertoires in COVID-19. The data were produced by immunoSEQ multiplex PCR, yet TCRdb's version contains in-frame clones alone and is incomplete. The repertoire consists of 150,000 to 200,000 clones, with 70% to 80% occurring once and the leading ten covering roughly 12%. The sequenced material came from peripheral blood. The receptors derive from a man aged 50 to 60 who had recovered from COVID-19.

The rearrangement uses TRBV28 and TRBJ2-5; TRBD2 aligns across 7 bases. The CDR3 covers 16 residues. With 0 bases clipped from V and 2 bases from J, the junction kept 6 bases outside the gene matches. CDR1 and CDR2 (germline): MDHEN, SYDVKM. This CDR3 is CASSLWASGSQETQYF. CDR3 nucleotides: TGTGCCAGCAGTTTATGGGCTAGCGGCTCTCAAGAGACCCAGTACTTC.

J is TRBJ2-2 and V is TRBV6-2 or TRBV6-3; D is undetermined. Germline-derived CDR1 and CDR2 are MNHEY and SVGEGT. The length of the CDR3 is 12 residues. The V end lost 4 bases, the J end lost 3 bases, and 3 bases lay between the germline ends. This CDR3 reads CASSSDTGELFF. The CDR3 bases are TGTGCCAGCAGTTCCGACACCGGGGAGCTGTTTTTT.

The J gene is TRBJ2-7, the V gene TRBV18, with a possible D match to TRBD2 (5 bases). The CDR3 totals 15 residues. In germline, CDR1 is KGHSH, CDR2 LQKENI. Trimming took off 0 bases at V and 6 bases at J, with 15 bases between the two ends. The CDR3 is CASSPPEGSGGEQYF. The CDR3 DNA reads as TGTGCCAGCTCACCACCAGAGGGTTCGGGTGGCGAGCAGTACTTC.

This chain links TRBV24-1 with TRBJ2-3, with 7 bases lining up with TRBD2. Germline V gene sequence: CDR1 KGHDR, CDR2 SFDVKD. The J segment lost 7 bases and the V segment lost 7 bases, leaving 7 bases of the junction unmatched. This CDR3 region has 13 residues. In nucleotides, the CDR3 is TGTGCCACCAGGGCCCCCGGGACTAATACGCAGTATTTT. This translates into CATRAPGTNTQYF.

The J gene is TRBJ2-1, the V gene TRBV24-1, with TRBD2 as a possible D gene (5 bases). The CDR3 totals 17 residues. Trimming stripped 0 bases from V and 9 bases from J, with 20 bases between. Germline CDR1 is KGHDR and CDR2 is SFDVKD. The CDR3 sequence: CATSDLAEAKLLCEQFF. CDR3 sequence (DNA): TGTGCCACCAGTGATTTGGCGGAGGCCAAGCTCCTCTGTGAGCAGTTCTTC.

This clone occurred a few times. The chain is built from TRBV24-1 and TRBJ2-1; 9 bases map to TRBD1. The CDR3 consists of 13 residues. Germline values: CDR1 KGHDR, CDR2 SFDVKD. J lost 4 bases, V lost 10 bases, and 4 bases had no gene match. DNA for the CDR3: TGTGCCACTTCGGGACAGGGTTACAATGAGCAGTTCTTC. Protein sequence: CATSGQGYNEQFF.

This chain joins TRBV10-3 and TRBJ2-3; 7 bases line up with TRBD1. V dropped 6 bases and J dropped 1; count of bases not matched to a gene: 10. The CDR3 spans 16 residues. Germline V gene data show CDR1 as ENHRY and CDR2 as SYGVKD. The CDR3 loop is CAIRRQGIMGTDTQYF. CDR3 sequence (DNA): TGTGCCATCAGGAGACAGGGAATAATGGGCACAGATACGCAGTATTTT.